The 31 T cell receptor beta chains reported below all come from one sample, sequenced in a study of tissue T cells after allogeneic stem cell transplantation. Sequenced by immunoSEQ multiplex PCR; TCRdb stores in-frame clones only, minus some. The table has several thousand clones, roughly 44% seen once. As for time point: mouse harvest day 7 after allogeneic transplant. Mouse grafts combined 10^7 T-cell-depleted bone marrow cells with 10^6 splenic CD5+ T cells. The material sequenced was skin. All receptors derive from a female BALB/c mouse given C57BL/6 T cells with graft-versus-host disease after an allogeneic hematopoietic cell transplant.

As for this clone: The gene symbols are mouse symbols. With the read ending 1 residue before the CDR3 end, the germline J gene is used to fill in that end. This chain joins TRBV26 and TRBJ1-4; D ambiguous. CDR1 KGHPV and CDR2 FQNQEV come from the germline V gene (reference sequence). This CDR3 has 12 amino acids. The V end lost 4 bases, the J end lost 4 bases, and 4 bases lay between the germline ends. CDR3: CASSPGNERLFF. CDR3 bases read: TGTGCCAGCAGTCCAGGCAACGAAAGATTATTT.

On this clone: Any gene name here is a mouse gene name. The read ends 1 residue early relative to the CDR3; the germline J gene fills the gap. The chain recombines TRBV19 with TRBJ2-1; D may be TRBD2 (8 bases). The germline V gene has CDR1 FNHDT and CDR2 SITEND (reference sequence). The germline V and J ends were trimmed by 6 bases and 3 bases, with 16 bases remaining between them. The CDR3 length is 15 residues. Partial CDR3 DNA: TGTGCCAGCATTCAGGGGGGGGGCCCCTATGCTGAGCAGTTC. This sequence encodes CASIQGGGPYAEQF. The whole CDR3 region reads CASIQGGGPYAEQFF.

Points on this clone: Any gene name here is a mouse gene name. The read halts 1 residue ahead of the CDR3 end, with the missing end drawn from the germline J gene. The chain links TRBV2 to TRBJ2-5; D possibly uses TRBD1 or TRBD2 (5 bases each). The CDR3 loop spans 14 amino acids. V was clipped by 0 bases and J by 2 bases, with 6 bases between them. The germline gives CDR1 LGHNA, CDR2 YSYQKL. The sequenced part of the CDR3 DNA is TGTGCCAGCAGCCAAGACGGGGGCCAAGACACCCAGTAC. Translation: CASSQDGGQDTQY. The full CDR3 is CASSQDGGQDTQYF.

This clone was seen a few times. Here the gene names and germline are mouse. With the read ending 1 residue before the CDR3 end, the germline J gene is used to fill in that end. This chain uses TRBV16 with TRBJ2-7; the match to TRBD1 covers 8 bases. The ends lost 5 bases at V and 5 bases at J; junction bases unmatched: 2. The germline CDR1 and CDR2 sequences are SGHSA and FRNQAP. CDR3 size: 12 residues. The covered CDR3 bases are TGTGCAAGCAGCCCACAGGGGGATGAACAGTAC. It is translated as CASSPQGDEQY. The whole CDR3 protein is CASSPQGDEQYF.

In regard to this clone: Mouse gene names apply. Coverage ceases 1 residue before the CDR3 finishes, and the germline J gene fills in the end. The chain links TRBV13-3 to TRBJ2-5; D is perhaps TRBD2 (6 bases). Trimming shortened V by 5 bases and J by 2 bases, and 12 bases separated the two germline ends. This CDR3 region has 14 residues. Per the germline V gene, CDR1 is NNHDY and CDR2 is SYVADS. The CDR3 DNA, read in part, is TGTGCCAGCAGGCCTGGGGAGGCCCAAGACACCCAGTAC. Amino acids: CASRPGEAQDTQY. The whole CDR3 protein is CASRPGEAQDTQYF. Using reference TRBV13-3 and TRBJ2-5 for the parts outside the CDR3, the full variable domain is EAAVTQSPRSKVAVTGGKVTLSCHQTNNHDYMYWYRQDTGHGLRLIHYSYVADSTEKGDIPDGYKASRPSQENFSLILELASLSQTAVYFCASRPGEAQDTQYFGPGTRLLVL.

As concerns this clone: The listed genes are named as in mouse. The read stops 1 residue short of the end of the CDR3; the missing end is completed from the germline J gene. The gene calls are TRBV26 and TRBJ1-1; D might be TRBD1 (5 bases). CDR1 is KGHPV, CDR2 FQNQEV, per germline (reference sequence). The CDR3 extends over 13 amino acids. Trimming left V 8 bases short and J 0 bases short, with 10 bases between. CDR3 protein: CASRTLANTEVFF. The part of the CDR3 DNA that was read is TGTGCCAGCCGGACACTTGCAAACACAGAAGTCTTC.

About this clone itself: These gene names are mouse names. Sequencing ends 1 residue short of the CDR3 end; the germline J gene provides the rest. The chain recombines TRBV4 with TRBJ2-4; a weak D match, TRBD1 (5 bases). This CDR3 is 12 amino acids long. Germline CDR1 LGHDT, CDR2 YNNKQL (reference sequence). V was shortened by 4 bases and J by 4 bases, with 6 bases between the two germline ends. The CDR3 sequence: CASSLDKNTLYF. CDR3 DNA, as far as it was read: TGTGCCAGCAGCTTGGACAAAAACACCTTGTAC.

As for this clone: The gene names here belong to mouse. The read halts 1 residue ahead of the CDR3 end, with the missing end drawn from the germline J gene. This sequence joins TRBV3 and TRBJ2-3; 7 bases are shared with TRBD1. Germline V gene data show CDR1 as SNHLY and CDR2 as FYNGKV (reference sequence). The CDR3 spans 15 residues. The V and J ends lost 4 bases and 0 bases, in that order; junction bases with no gene match: 4. This CDR3 reads CASSSQGSSAETLYF. The part of the CDR3 DNA that was read is TGTGCCAGCAGCTCACAGGGGTCTAGTGCAGAAACGCTGTAT.

As to this clone: Any gene name here is a mouse gene name. The sequenced part of the CDR3 DNA is TGTGCCAGCAGTCTTACGGTTAACACAGAAGTCTTC. This translates into CASSLTVNTEVF. The full CDR3 sequence reads CASSLTVNTEVFF. The chain links TRBV26 to TRBJ1-1; D gene ambiguous. The read gets to within 1 residue of the CDR3 end, and the germline J gene fills in the rest. This CDR3 spans 13 amino acids. Deletions cut 3 bases from V and 2 bases from J, with 7 bases between. Germline loops: CDR1 KGHPV, CDR2 FQNQEV (reference sequence).

This clone appeared a few times. Germline and genes: mouse. The read comes to an end 1 residue before the CDR3 does, leaving the germline J gene to fill in the end. The chain couples TRBV5 to TRBJ2-7; tentatively, D is TRBD1 or TRBD2 (5 bases each). The V end lost 4 bases, the J end lost 0 bases, and 13 bases lay between the germline ends. This CDR3 comprises 15 residues. The germline CDR1 and CDR2 sequences are LGHNA and YNLKQL (reference sequence). The CDR3 is CASSPSGPSSYEQYF. The covered CDR3 bases are TGTGCCAGCAGCCCTTCGGGACCTAGCTCCTATGAACAGTAC.

The sample holds a few counts of this clone. The gene names here belong to mouse. The CDR3 is cut off 1 residue early in the read; its end comes from the germline J gene. The J gene is TRBJ1-4, the V gene TRBV19; the D gene is possibly TRBD1 (5 bases). In germline, CDR1 is FNHDT, CDR2 SITEND (reference sequence). V lost 0 bases, J lost 4 bases, and 7 bases lay in between. CDR3 size: 14 residues. This CDR3 reads CASSIGQGNERLFF. CDR3 bases read: TGTGCCAGCAGTATAGGGCAGGGCAACGAAAGATTATTT.

Comments on this clone: All gene names here are mouse names. The read ends 1 residue shy of where the CDR3 ends; the end is completed using the germline J gene. The V and J genes are TRBV5 and TRBJ1-1; possible D gene TRBD1, 6 bases. This CDR3 has 13 residues. Germline CDR1 reads LGHNA; CDR2 reads YNLKQL (reference sequence). The ends were cut back, 0 bases at V and 4 bases at J, with 6 bases in the middle. The CDR3 sequence: CASSQDRGTEVFF. CDR3 bases read: TGTGCCAGCAGCCAAGACAGGGGCACAGAAGTCTTC.

About this clone: The genes are named according to mouse. The CDR3 end falls 1 residue outside the read, so it is completed with the germline J gene. The chain couples TRBV3 to TRBJ2-4, with TRBD2 identical over 9 bases. V trimming: 5 bases; J trimming: 5 bases; junction bases outside the gene matches: 5. CDR3 size: 14 residues. Germline-derived CDR1 and CDR2 are SNHLY and FYNGKV (reference sequence). CDR3 loop: CASSPDWGPNTLYF. The sequenced part of the CDR3 DNA is TGTGCCAGCAGCCCGGACTGGGGCCCAAACACCTTGTAC. The full variable domain, with the rest looked up from reference TRBV3 and TRBJ2-4, is GPKVLQIPSHQIIDMGQMVTLNCDPVSNHLYFYWYKQILGQQMEFLVNFYNGKVMEKSKLFKDQFSVERPDGSYFTLKIQPTALEDSAVYFCASSPDWGPNTLYFGAGTRLSVL.

As to this clone: Gene and germline names: mouse. The CDR3 end falls 1 residue outside the read, so it is completed with the germline J gene. The chain has TRBV16 and TRBJ2-4; possible D gene TRBD2, 5 bases. The CDR3 is made up of 15 amino acids. With 5 bases removed from V and 0 bases from J, the gap between germline ends came to 12 bases. Germline-derived CDR1 and CDR2 are SGHSA and FRNQAP. The sequenced CDR3 bases are TGTGCAAGCAGCCCCCGACTGCCTAGTCAAAACACCTTGTAC. It translates to CASSPRLPSQNTLY. The entire CDR3 reads CASSPRLPSQNTLYF. Full variable domain (rest looked up from reference TRBV16 and TRBJ2-4): NAGVIQTPRHKVTGKGQEATLWCEPISGHSAVFWYRQTIVQGLEFLTYFRNQAPIDDSGMPKERFSAQMPNQSHSTLKIQSTQPQDSAVYLCASSPRLPSQNTLYFGAGTRLSVL.

Note on this clone: Gene names follow the mouse nomenclature. The read finishes 1 residue shy of the CDR3 end, and the germline J gene is used to complete it. The genes are TRBV26 and TRBJ2-4, with no clear D. The CDR3 covers 14 residues. Germline V CDR1 and CDR2: KGHPV, FQNQEV (reference sequence). V was trimmed by 4 bases and J by 0 bases, leaving 8 bases between them. The covered CDR3 bases are TGTGCCAGCAGTCCCACACCTAGTCAAAACACCTTGTAC. Translation: CASSPTPSQNTLY. The whole CDR3 protein is CASSPTPSQNTLYF.

Regarding this clone: The gene names here belong to mouse. Coverage ceases 1 residue before the CDR3 finishes, and the germline J gene fills in the end. This chain connects TRBV2 to TRBJ1-3; tentatively, D is TRBD1 (5 bases). The CDR3 sequence is 14 residues long. V was trimmed by 4 bases and J by 4 bases, leaving 11 bases between them. Looked up from germline, CDR1 is LGHNA and CDR2 is YSYQKL. CDR3 bases read: TGTGCCAGCAGCCCGACAGTACGGGGAAATACGCTCTAT. Its protein is CASSPTVRGNTLY. The CDR3, in full, reads CASSPTVRGNTLYF.

This clone was recorded a few times. Gene names follow the mouse nomenclature. The sequenced fragment ends 1 residue before the CDR3 boundary, so the rest is inferred from the germline J gene. The chain couples TRBV13-2 to TRBJ2-5, with 11 bases fitting TRBD2. V lost 1 base, J lost 3 bases, and 1 base stayed unmatched. The CDR3 contains 15 residues. Germline assignment: CDR1 NNHNN and CDR2 SYGAGS (reference sequence). The CDR3 protein is CASGDRTGGQDTQYF. The sequenced CDR3 bases are TGTGCCAGCGGTGATCGGACTGGGGGGCAAGACACCCAGTAC.

Worth noting for this clone: Gene and germline names: mouse. The read stops 1 residue short of the end of the CDR3; the missing end is completed from the germline J gene. The gene calls are TRBV24 and TRBJ2-1, with TRBD1 matching over 10 bases. Losses at the gene ends were 2 bases for V and 6 bases for J; bases not matched to a gene: 10. The CDR3 is 17 amino acids. Germline V gene lookup returns CDR1 KGHTA and CDR2 FRNEEI. Partial CDR3 DNA: TGTGCCAGCAGTCTGGGACGAGACAGGGGGCGCATTGCTGAGCAGTTC. Residues: CASSLGRDRGRIAEQF. In full, the CDR3 is CASSLGRDRGRIAEQFF.

Comment on this clone: Each gene name is a mouse one. The read is 1 residue too short to cover the CDR3 end, so that end is filled in from the germline J gene. V usage is TRBV26 and J usage is TRBJ2-3, with D unclear. The CDR3 runs 13 residues. Looked up from germline, CDR1 is KGHPV and CDR2 is FQNQEV (reference sequence). The V gene lost 4 bases and the J gene lost 1 base, with 6 bases spanning the gap. CDR3 region: CASSPGRAETLYF. The CDR3 bases that were read are TGTGCCAGCAGTCCCGGGCGTGCAGAAACGCTGTAT.

Remarks on this clone: Gene names denote mouse genes. The read terminates 1 residue before the CDR3 end, so the remaining end is supplied by the germline J gene. The gene calls are TRBV16 and TRBJ2-7; D is unclear. CDR3 size: 14 residues. CDR1 is SGHSA and CDR2 is FRNQAP in the germline V gene. The ends were cut back, 1 base at V and 0 bases at J, with 7 bases in the middle. CDR3 sequence reads: CASSLVGSSYEQYF. Incomplete CDR3 DNA: TGTGCAAGCAGCTTAGTTGGGAGCTCCTATGAACAGTAC. Full variable domain (outside the CDR3, taken from reference TRBV16 and TRBJ2-7): NAGVIQTPRHKVTGKGQEATLWCEPISGHSAVFWYRQTIVQGLEFLTYFRNQAPIDDSGMPKERFSAQMPNQSHSTLKIQSTQPQDSAVYLCASSLVGSSYEQYFGPGTRLTVL.

Notes on this clone: Germline and genes: mouse. The CDR3 extends 1 residue past the end of the read, so its final part is completed from the germline J gene. This chain links TRBV12-2 with TRBJ2-1; TRBD2 matches at 7 bases. CDR1 and CDR2 (germline): SGHLS, HYDKME. Trimming removed 0 bases from V and 3 bases from J; junction bases left unmatched: 4. The CDR3 contains 15 residues. The sequenced part of the CDR3 DNA is TGTGCCAGCTCTCTCGGGGGGGTAGGCTATGCTGAGCAGTTC. Its translation is CASSLGGVGYAEQF. The CDR3 in its entirety is CASSLGGVGYAEQFF.

Notes on this clone: The listed genes are named as in mouse. CDR3 in amino acids: CASSQQENTEVFF. CDR3 DNA, as far as it was read: TGTGCCAGCAGCCAACAGGAAAACACAGAAGTCTTC. The chain couples TRBV5 to TRBJ1-1, with D hard to call. The CDR3 is cut off 1 residue early in the read; its end comes from the germline J gene. Germline-derived CDR1 and CDR2 are LGHNA and YNLKQL (reference sequence). Trimming shortened V by 2 bases and J by 1 base, and 5 bases separated the two germline ends. This CDR3 has 13 amino acids.

On this clone: All gene names here are mouse names. The read is 1 residue too short to cover the CDR3 end, so that end is filled in from the germline J gene. The chain employs TRBV13-3 and TRBJ1-3, with 10 bases aligning to TRBD1. The CDR3 extends over 14 amino acids. Germline CDR1 reads NNHDY; CDR2 reads SYVADS. The J segment lost 0 bases and the V segment lost 7 bases, leaving 1 base of the junction unmatched. CDR3 sequence reads: CASGTGDSGNTLYF. The part of the CDR3 DNA that was read is TGTGCCAGCGGGACAGGGGATTCTGGAAATACGCTCTAT.

This clone was counted a few times. Mouse germline and gene names are used. The CDR3 extends 1 residue past the end of the read, so its final part is completed from the germline J gene. This chain links TRBV19 with TRBJ1-6, with 7 bases fitting TRBD1. TRBJ1-6 is an ORF, with its function uncertain. V gave up 3 bases and J gave up 7 bases; unmatched junction bases: 4. The CDR3 is 14 amino acids. Germline assignment: CDR1 FNHDT and CDR2 SITEND (reference sequence). The sequenced part of the CDR3 DNA is TGTGCCAGCAGTACGACAGGGAGCAATTCGCCCCTCTAC. Encoded protein: CASSTTGSNSPLY. The full-length CDR3 reads as CASSTTGSNSPLYF.

In the case of this clone: Mouse names are used for the genes. Incomplete CDR3 DNA: TGTGCCAGCACCTTATATAATTCGCCCCTCTAC. It is translated as CASTLYNSPLY. The CDR3 in its entirety is CASTLYNSPLYF. The chain carries TRBV15 and TRBJ1-6; D gene unclear. The read ends 1 residue shy of where the CDR3 ends; the end is completed using the germline J gene. TRBJ1-6 falls under the ORF class, with uncertain function. The CDR3 is made up of 12 amino acids. Germline V CDR1 and CDR2: SGHND, FRSKSL. Trimming removed 7 bases at V and 4 bases at J, with 5 bases between.

With regard to this clone: Gene labels here are mouse ones. The read terminates 1 residue before the CDR3 end, so the remaining end is supplied by the germline J gene. The V gene is TRBV1, the J gene TRBJ1-6; 10 bases fit TRBD1. TRBJ1-6 is treated as an ORF (open reading frame) with a function not yet certain. After removal of 3 bases from V and 4 bases from J, the junction contained 3 bases not matched to a gene. Germline-derived CDR1 and CDR2 are NSQYPW and LRSPGD (reference sequence). The CDR3 is made up of 16 amino acids. CDR3 bases read: TGCACCTGCAGTGCGAGGGACAGGGGTTATAATTCGCCCCTCTAC. It encodes CTCSARDRGYNSPLY. The complete CDR3 sequence is CTCSARDRGYNSPLYF.

On this clone itself: Genes and germline come from the mouse. The read ends 1 residue before the CDR3 terminus; that terminus is restored from the germline J gene. The gene calls are TRBV31 and TRBJ2-3; a possible D gene is TRBD1 (6 bases). Trimming stripped 0 bases from V and 4 bases from J, with 8 bases between. Germline CDR1 and CDR2: GKSSPN and SITVG. This CDR3 spans 13 amino acids. The CDR3 region is CAWSLGGSETLYF. Partial CDR3 DNA: TGTGCCTGGAGTCTAGGGGGTTCAGAAACGCTGTAT.

On this clone: Mouse gene names apply. The sequenced fragment ends 1 residue before the CDR3 boundary, so the rest is inferred from the germline J gene. The chain combines TRBV16 with TRBJ2-3, with D tentatively TRBD1 (6 bases). This CDR3 region has 14 residues. CDR1 is SGHSA and CDR2 is FRNQAP in the germline V gene. Trimming cost V 3 bases and J 0 bases, with 7 bases left between them. This CDR3 is CASSFQGSAETLYF. The CDR3 bases that were read are TGTGCAAGCAGCTTCCAGGGGAGTGCAGAAACGCTGTAT.

This clone is classed as medium-sized. Genes and germline come from the mouse. The read ends 1 residue shy of where the CDR3 ends; the end is completed using the germline J gene. Other DNA sequences from this sample encode an identical CDR3 as well. This chain uses TRBV26 with TRBJ1-3; no reliable D call. Trimming removed 3 bases from V and 0 bases from J, with 6 bases in between. This CDR3 has 14 amino acids. CDR1 is KGHPV and CDR2 is FQNQEV in the germline V gene (reference sequence). CDR3 DNA (partial): TGTGCCAGCAGTCTCACAAATTCTGGAAATACGCTCTAT. It yields the protein CASSLTNSGNTLY. The entire CDR3 reads CASSLTNSGNTLYF.

This clone has only a few counts. Each gene name is a mouse one. The read gets to within 1 residue of the CDR3 end, and the germline J gene fills in the rest. The chain has TRBV20 and TRBJ1-2; the D is unclear. The V and J ends lost 0 bases and 0 bases respectively, with 5 bases between them. CDR1 is GFQATS and CDR2 is STVNSAI in the germline V gene. This CDR3 comprises 13 residues. CDR3 DNA, as far as it was read: TGTGGTGCTAGGGATTCAGCAAACTCCGACTACACC. It codes for CGARDSANSDYT. The complete CDR3 sequence is CGARDSANSDYTF.

In this sample, this clone turned up a few times. Gene names are mouse gene names. The CDR3 end falls 1 residue outside the read, so it is completed with the germline J gene. The chain is built from TRBV26 and TRBJ2-5, with no clear D. V shed 2 bases and J shed 3 bases, with 6 bases lying between them. Germline values: CDR1 KGHPV, CDR2 FQNQEV (reference sequence). The CDR3 extends over 13 amino acids. The covered CDR3 bases are TGTGCCAGCAGTCTGCACATTCAAGACACCCAGTAC. Translation: CASSLHIQDTQY. The full CDR3 protein reads CASSLHIQDTQYF. The variable domain in full, with the rest retrieved from reference TRBV26 and TRBJ2-5, is NSKVIQTPRYLVKGQGQKAKMRCIPEKGHPVVFWYQQNKNNEFKFLINFQNQEVLQQIDMTEKRFSAECPSNSPCSLEIQSSEAGDSALYLCASSLHIQDTQYFGPGTRLLVL.